One and the same sample provided the 19 T cell receptor beta chains below, sequenced in a study of cytomegalovirus exposure and HLA in healthy donors. This PCR relied on a set of 60 Vbeta primers and 13 Jbeta primers. Sequencing was performed with immunoSEQ multiplex PCR; in TCRdb, only in-frame clones are kept and a portion is missing. This table holds 90,000 to 150,000 clones. The sample consisted of PBMCs. The receptor set was obtained from a young man in good health and CMV-seronegative.

The V and J genes are TRBV10-1 and TRBJ1-5, with D hard to call. The V gene's germline CDR1 is WNHNN and CDR2 SYGVQD (reference sequence). The V end lost 0 bases, the J end lost 0 bases, and 18 bases lay between the germline ends. The CDR3 extends over 19 amino acids. This CDR3 reads CASSESGGARRSSNQPQHF. The DNA of the CDR3 is TGCGCCAGCAGTGAGTCAGGAGGAGCCAGACGGTCTAGCAATCAGCCCCAGCATTTT.

For the CDR3, the DNA is TGTGCCAGCAGCCCGGGACAGGAGAACTATGGCTACACCTTC. Translated, it gives CASSPGQENYGYTF. V gene TRBV9 combines with J gene TRBJ1-2, with 8 positions matching TRBD1. The CDR3 extends over 14 amino acids. Germline CDR1 reads SGDLS; CDR2 reads YYNGEE. The junction had 4 bases not matched to a gene; V was cut back by 4 bases and J by 2 bases.

V is TRBV6-5 and J is TRBJ2-2; D not certain. Trimming stripped 1 base from V and 1 base from J, with 10 bases between. Germline CDR1 MNHEY, CDR2 SVGAGI. This CDR3 is built from 16 residues. The chain's CDR3 is CASSYYPPGNTGELFF. CDR3 in DNA: TGTGCCAGCAGTTACTATCCCCCAGGGAACACCGGGGAGCTGTTTTTT.

The V call is TRBV20-1, the J call TRBJ2-7; D remains ambiguous. This CDR3 is 11 amino acids long. From germline, CDR1 is DFQATT and CDR2 SNEGSKA (reference sequence). The V gene lost 0 bases and the J gene lost 4 bases, with 4 bases spanning the gap. The CDR3, as DNA: TGCAGTGCTAGAGATCAATACGAGCAGTACTTC. This sequence encodes CSARDQYEQYF.

The V and J genes are TRBV7-2 and TRBJ1-1; D call uncertain. The V gene's germline CDR1 is SGHTA and CDR2 FQGNSA. This CDR3 spans 15 amino acids. V lost 1 base to trimming and J lost 4 bases, with 13 bases between them. The CDR3 bases are TGTGCCAGCAGCTTAGTGCCAGGTCGTGGCACTGAAGCTTTCTTT. This codes for CASSLVPGRGTEAFF.

The chain is built from TRBV28 and TRBJ2-7; D remains ambiguous. The CDR3 is 13 amino acids. The germline CDR1 and CDR2 sequences are MDHEN and SYDVKM. V lost 7 bases and J lost 3, with 13 bases in between. DNA for the CDR3: TGTGCCAGCAACCCCAATACTATCTACGAGCAGTACTTC. Translating it yields CASNPNTIYEQYF.

This chain joins TRBV10-3 and TRBJ2-5; 8 bases agree with TRBD1. The CDR3 has 16 residues. Germline CDR1 and CDR2: ENHRY and SYGVKD. After removal of 0 bases from V and 1 base from J, the junction contained 4 bases not matched to a gene. The CDR3 region has the DNA TGTGCCATCAGTGAGTCTATAGGGACAGGCCAAGAGACCCAGTACTTC. Residues: CAISESIGTGQETQYF.

A note on this clone: This CDR3 is also generated by other DNA sequences in the sample. The chain uses TRBV15 and TRBJ2-5, with 9 positions matching TRBD1. V trimming: 3 bases; J trimming: 4 bases; junction bases outside the gene matches: 0. The CDR3 extends over 13 amino acids. Germline values: CDR1 LNHNV, CDR2 YYDKDF (reference sequence). CDR3 amino acids: CATSRDRGETQYF. The CDR3 DNA follows: TGTGCCACCAGCAGGGACAGGGGAGAGACCCAGTACTTC.

V usage is TRBV7-9 and J usage is TRBJ2-7; 10 positions agree with TRBD2. CDR1 is SEHNR and CDR2 is FQNEAQ in the germline V gene (reference sequence). CDR3 length equals 18 residues. J gave up 7 bases and V 1 base, and 16 bases lay outside the gene matches. The CDR3 protein is CASSLVGQREGLLWEQYF. DNA of the CDR3: TGTGCCAGCAGCTTAGTAGGGCAGCGGGAGGGCCTTCTGTGGGAGCAGTACTTC. Based on the CDR3 plus reference TRBV7-9 and TRBJ2-7, the full variable domain is DTGVSQNPRHKITKRGQNVTFRCDPISEHNRLYWYRQTLGQGPEFLTYFQNEAQLEKSRLLSDRFSAERPKGSFSTLEIQRTEQGDSAMYLCASSLVGQREGLLWEQYFGPGTRLTVT.

The chain carries TRBV7-9 and TRBJ1-1; D unclear. V was cut by 4 bases and J by 4 bases, with 7 bases left in between. Germline V gene data show CDR1 as SEHNR and CDR2 as FQNEAQ (reference sequence). The CDR3 has 12 amino acids. Here the CDR3 DNA reads TGTGCCAGCAGCTCTTCGGGCACTGAAGCTTTCTTT. Translation: CASSSSGTEAFF.

The rearrangement uses TRBV5-4 and TRBJ1-4; D gene uncertain. CDR1 SGHNT and CDR2 YYREEE come from the germline V gene (reference sequence). The CDR3 consists of 15 residues. Trimming stripped 0 bases from V and 2 bases from J, with 8 bases between. The CDR3 DNA follows: TGTGCCAGCAGCTTGGTGGGGAGTACTAATGAAAAACTGTTTTTT. It specifies CASSLVGSTNEKLFF.

The chain uses TRBV6-1 and TRBJ2-1; 10 bases fit TRBD2. Per germline, CDR1 MNHNS and CDR2 SASEGT. Trimming at V came to 4 bases and at J to 4 bases, leaving 10 bases not matched to a gene. The CDR3 extends over 17 amino acids. Here the CDR3 DNA reads TGTGCCAGCAGTGCCTCCTATCCTAGCGGGGGATACAATGAGCAGTTCTTC. It translates to CASSASYPSGGYNEQFF.

The CDR3 sequence: CASRDRGPEQYF. The CDR3 coding sequence is TGCGCCAGCCGGGACAGGGGCCCCGAGCAGTACTTC. The chain joins TRBV10-2 to TRBJ2-7, with TRBD1 identical over 10 bases. V lost 8 bases, J lost 6 bases, and 4 bases stayed unmatched. The CDR3 has 12 amino acids. Germline V lookup: CDR1 WSHSY, CDR2 SAAADI.

J is TRBJ2-7 and V is TRBV5-1, with 9 positions matching TRBD2. The length of the CDR3 is 15 residues. Germline CDR1 reads SGHRS; CDR2 reads YFSETQ. Trimming at V came to 1 base and at J to 7 bases, leaving 9 bases not matched to a gene. Here the CDR3 DNA reads TGCGCCAGCAGCTTGAGCGGGGGGATAAGAGGGGAGCAGTACTTC. It is translated as CASSLSGGIRGEQYF.

The V gene is TRBV28, the J gene TRBJ2-7, with D possibly matching TRBD2 (5 bases). Germline V gives CDR1 MDHEN, CDR2 SYDVKM. The CDR3 has 16 amino acids. V was shortened by 4 bases and J by 2 bases, with 18 bases between the two germline ends. CDR3 sequence: CASSSPRGLQTYEQYF. The DNA for the CDR3 is TGTGCCAGCAGTTCCCCGCGCGGACTGCAAACCTACGAGCAGTACTTC.

V gene TRBV5-6 combines with J gene TRBJ2-7; 9 bases are shared with TRBD2. The V gene end was trimmed by 0 bases and the J gene end by 3 bases; junction bases not matched to a gene: 7. The CDR3 consists of 16 residues. CDR1 and CDR2 (germline): SGHDT, YYEEEE. The CDR3 loop is CASSLGLAGPYYEQYF. CDR3 bases: TGTGCCAGCAGCTTGGGGCTAGCGGGGCCGTACTACGAGCAGTACTTC. The whole variable domain, remainder taken from reference TRBV5-6 and TRBJ2-7, is DAGVTQSPTHLIKTRGQQVTLRCSPKSGHDTVSWYQQALGQGPQFIFQYYEEEERQRGNFPDRFSGHQFPNYSSELNVNALLLGDSALYLCASSLGLAGPYYEQYFGPGTRLTVT.

The genes are TRBV29-1 and TRBJ2-1, with TRBD2 matching 12 bases. Germline trimming cut 5 bases from V and 8 bases from J; bases unmatched to any gene: 10. This CDR3 spans 15 amino acids. The germline V gene encodes CDR1 SQVTM and CDR2 ANQGSEA. CDR3 region: CSVQPLTSGRYEQFF. The DNA of the CDR3 is TGCAGCGTTCAGCCATTGACTAGCGGGAGATATGAGCAGTTCTTC.

The gene calls are TRBV7-9 and TRBJ2-3; tentative D call: TRBD2 (6 bases). The V end lost 2 bases, the J end lost 4 bases, and 16 bases lay between the germline ends. There are 16 residues in the CDR3. The germline gives CDR1 SEHNR, CDR2 FQNEAQ (reference sequence). This CDR3 reads CASSLSVSGVADTQYF. The CDR3 DNA sequence: TGTGCCAGCAGCTTATCTGTATCGGGAGTCGCAGATACGCAGTATTTT.

The J gene is TRBJ2-1, the V gene TRBV4-2, with 13 nucleotides matching TRBD2. V was pared by 6 bases and J by 9 bases, with 8 bases of the junction left unmatched. The CDR3 is made up of 15 amino acids. The germline V gene encodes CDR1 LGHNA and CDR2 YNFKEQ. The CDR3 DNA reads as TGTGCCAGCAGTCCTTGGACTAGCGGGAGCTCTGAGCAGTTCTTC. Encoded protein: CASSPWTSGSSEQFF.